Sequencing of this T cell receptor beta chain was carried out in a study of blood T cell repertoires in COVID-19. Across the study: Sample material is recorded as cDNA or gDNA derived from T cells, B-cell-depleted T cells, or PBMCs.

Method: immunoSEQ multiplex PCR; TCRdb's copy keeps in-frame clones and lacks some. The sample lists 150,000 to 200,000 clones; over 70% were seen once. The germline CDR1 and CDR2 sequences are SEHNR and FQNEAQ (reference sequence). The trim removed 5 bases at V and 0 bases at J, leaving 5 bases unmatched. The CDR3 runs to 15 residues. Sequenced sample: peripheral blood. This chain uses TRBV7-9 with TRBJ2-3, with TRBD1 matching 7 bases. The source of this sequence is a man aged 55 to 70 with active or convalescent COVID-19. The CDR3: CASSPTGPSTDTQYF. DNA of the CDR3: TGTGCCAGCAGCCCGACAGGGCCTAGCACAGATACGCAGTATTTT.